The 27 T cell receptor beta chains reported below all come from one sample, sequenced in a study of Ad26.COV2.S vaccination and SARS-CoV-2 variants. Repertoires were generated with immunoSEQ multiplex PCR, while TCRdb's copy carries only in-frame clones and drops some. The sample contains 300,000 to 400,000 clones, 90% to 95% of which appear only once. Sample: peripheral blood, taken after recovery from COVID-19. These receptors all come from a human donor who had recovered from COVID-19.

The rearrangement links TRBV4-3 to TRBJ2-7, with TRBD2 matching 8 bases. Germline V gene lookup returns CDR1 LGHNA and CDR2 YSLEER. This CDR3 contains 14 residues. After removal of 4 bases from V and 2 bases from J, the junction contained 4 bases not matched to a gene. CDR3 in amino acids: CASSPGRGAYEQYF. The CDR3 coding sequence is TGCGCCAGCAGCCCTGGGCGGGGGGCCTACGAGCAGTACTTC.

This sequence joins TRBV3-1 (or the pseudogene TRBV3-2) and TRBJ1-5; tentatively, D is TRBD1 (5 bases). V gave up 6 bases and J gave up 3 bases, with 9 bases separating them. This CDR3 spans 13 amino acids. Germline lookup yields CDR1 LGHDT and CDR2 YNNKEL (reference sequence). CDR3 coding DNA: TGTGCCAGCAGTCCAGGGTACAATCAGCCCCAGCATTTT. Encoded protein: CASSPGYNQPQHF.

The V and J genes are TRBV3-1 (or the pseudogene TRBV3-2) and TRBJ2-2, with unresolved D. The V end was cut by 4 bases, the J end by 4 bases, with 13 bases between. The CDR3 is 15 amino acids. CDR1 is LGHDT, CDR2 YNNKEL, per germline (reference sequence). CDR3 bases: TGTGCCAGCAGCCCTGGGCTATTAGGCACCGGGGAGCTGTTTTTT. It translates to CASSPGLLGTGELFF.

This clone was counted a single time. The chain has TRBV10-2 and TRBJ1-6; D is uncertain. CDR1 and CDR2 (germline): WSHSY, SAAADI. The CDR3 is made up of 13 amino acids. V was trimmed by 2 bases and J by 7 bases, leaving 6 bases between them. CDR3 in amino acids: CASSERENSPLHF. CDR3 bases: TGCGCCAGCAGTGAGCGGGAGAATTCACCCCTCCACTTT.

Here the CDR3 reads CASTLGQGVSGANVLTF. CDR3 nucleotides: TGTGCCAGTACCCTGGGACAGGGAGTGTCTGGGGCCAACGTCCTGACTTTC. The chain is built from TRBV19 and TRBJ2-6, with 9 nucleotides matching TRBD1. V gave up 7 bases and J gave up 1 base; unmatched junction bases: 8. This CDR3 spans 17 amino acids. CDR1 and CDR2 from the germline V gene are LNHDA and SQIVND (reference sequence).

The chain employs TRBV11-2 and TRBJ1-1, with 7 bases that match TRBD1. Unmatched junction bases numbered 15, after V lost 2 bases and J lost 0 bases. Germline assignment: CDR1 SGHAT and CDR2 FQNNGV. This CDR3 has 19 residues. CDR3 bases: TGTGCCAGCAGCTTAACCCGACAGGGATCAAGAAAAATGAACACTGAAGCTTTCTTT. It specifies CASSLTRQGSRKMNTEAFF.

The chain couples TRBV6-5 to TRBJ2-3; D gene ambiguous. The CDR3 covers 15 residues. Trimming took off 6 bases at V and 1 base at J, with 14 bases between the two ends. Germline V gene sequence: CDR1 MNHEY, CDR2 SVGAGI. The CDR3: CASSVDFVGTDTQYF. The CDR3, as DNA: TGTGCCAGCAGCGTCGATTTTGTCGGCACAGATACGCAGTATTTT.

The V and J genes are TRBV4-1 and TRBJ1-1; unclear D gene. The CDR3 has 16 amino acids. Between the trimmed V and J ends, which lost 0 bases and 1 base, there was a span of 12 bases. CDR1 and CDR2 (germline): MGHRA, YSYEKL. This chain's CDR3 is CASSQEQSRKNTEAFF. In nucleotides, the CDR3 is TGCGCCAGCAGCCAAGAACAATCTCGGAAGAACACTGAAGCTTTCTTT.

The chain uses TRBV13 and TRBJ2-7, with D perhaps TRBD1 or TRBD2 (5 bases each). V was cut by 7 bases and J by 0 bases, with 13 bases left in between. The CDR3 spans 14 residues. Per the germline V gene, CDR1 is PRHDT and CDR2 is FYEKMQ (reference sequence). The CDR3 DNA is TGTGCCAGCACCCAGGGACGGGGCTCCTACGAGCAGTACTTC. Amino acids: CASTQGRGSYEQYF.

This chain uses TRBV27 with TRBJ2-7, with 7 bases matching TRBD1. Germline CDR1 is MNHEY and CDR2 is SMNVEV (reference sequence). This CDR3 is 13 amino acids long. V shed 2 bases and J 4 bases; nucleotides not matched to a gene: 2. For the CDR3, the DNA is TGTGCCAGCAGTTTAAACAGGGGTTACGAGCAGTACTTC. This gives the protein CASSLNRGYEQYF.

V gene TRBV6-6 combines with J gene TRBJ1-4; TRBD1 might be the D (5 bases). Germline V gene sequence: CDR1 MNHNY, CDR2 SVGAGI (reference sequence). Trimming left V 7 bases short and J 3 bases short, with 15 bases between. This CDR3 region has 15 residues. CDR3 nucleotide sequence: TGTGCCAGCACCAACGGGGCGGCCTCTAATGAAAAACTGTTTTTT. Its translation is CASTNGAASNEKLFF.

The rearrangement links TRBV13 to TRBJ1-1, with a tentative D call TRBD1 (5 bases). Germline lookup yields CDR1 PRHDT and CDR2 FYEKMQ (reference sequence). The CDR3 runs 14 residues. V dropped 5 bases and J dropped 2 bases, with 12 bases sitting between them. This chain's CDR3 is CASSEGTLNTEAFF. CDR3 in DNA: TGTGCCAGCAGCGAAGGGACCTTAAACACTGAAGCTTTCTTT.

This rearrangement joins TRBV13 to TRBJ2-3; TRBD2 agrees at 7 bases. With 3 bases clipped from V and 1 base from J, the junction kept 13 bases outside the gene matches. The CDR3 runs to 18 residues. Germline CDR1 reads PRHDT; CDR2 reads FYEKMQ (reference sequence). The CDR3 sequence is CASSLNLHGGTRTDTQYF. CDR3 bases: TGTGCCAGCAGCTTGAACCTACACGGGGGGACGCGCACAGATACGCAGTATTTT.

The V call is TRBV13, the J call TRBJ1-5; no firm D call. Between the trimmed V and J ends, which lost 0 bases and 6 bases, there was a span of 6 bases. The CDR3 length is 13 residues. The germline gives CDR1 PRHDT, CDR2 FYEKMQ (reference sequence). CDR3 loop: CASSLGPSQPQHF. CDR3 bases: TGTGCCAGCAGCTTAGGTCCGTCTCAGCCCCAGCATTTT.

This clone was found once. V is TRBV18 and J is TRBJ1-1; the D gene is possibly TRBD1 (5 bases). CDR3 length: 14 residues. V was clipped by 1 base and J by 0 bases, with 6 bases between them. Germline CDR1 is KGHSH and CDR2 is LQKENI. For the CDR3, the DNA is TGTGCCAGCTCACCACGGGACCTGAACACTGAAGCTTTCTTT. Translated: CASSPRDLNTEAFF.

The chain combines TRBV19 with TRBJ1-1; TRBD1 is a possible D gene (5 bases). There are 14 residues in the CDR3. Trimming cost V 3 bases and J 2 bases, with 10 bases left between them. CDR1 is LNHDA, CDR2 SQIVND, per germline (reference sequence). CDR3 in DNA: TGTGCCAGTAGTATCCCAGGGAGAAACACTGAAGCTTTCTTT. Translated, it gives CASSIPGRNTEAFF.

This rearrangement joins TRBV3-1 (or the pseudogene TRBV3-2) to TRBJ1-2; 9 bases agree with TRBD1. Germline CDR1 is LGHDT and CDR2 is YNNKEL (reference sequence). V gave up 6 bases and J gave up 4 bases; unmatched junction bases: 6. The CDR3 loop spans 14 amino acids. Written as DNA, the CDR3 is TGTGCCAGCAGAAAGGACAGGGGAGTCTATGGCTACACCTTC. Protein: CASRKDRGVYGYTF.

The chain couples TRBV9 to TRBJ2-2, with D possibly TRBD2 on 6 matching bases. Germline V gives CDR1 SGDLS, CDR2 YYNGEE. Deletions cut 0 bases from V and 3 bases from J, with 18 bases between. The CDR3 loop spans 18 amino acids. The DNA of the CDR3 is TGTGCCAGCAGCGTAGGAGTGGGGGGAAGGAAGGACACCGGGGAGCTGTTTTTT. Translation gives CASSVGVGGRKDTGELFF.

The chain combines TRBV5-1 with TRBJ1-3; 9 bases fit TRBD1. This CDR3 region has 16 residues. The germline V gene has CDR1 SGHRS and CDR2 YFSETQ. J gave up 3 bases and V 0 bases, and 4 bases lay outside the gene matches. CDR3 coding DNA: TGCGCCAGCAGCTTGGGGGACAGGGTCGGTGGAAACACCATATATTTT. Its translation: CASSLGDRVGGNTIYF.

The CDR3 loop is CASSLAGEPQHF. The CDR3 coding sequence is TGCGCCAGCAGCTTGGCAGGGGAGCCCCAGCATTTT. This chain joins TRBV5-1 and TRBJ1-5, with D possibly TRBD1 on 6 matching bases. Germline-derived CDR1 and CDR2 are SGHRS and YFSETQ. The length of the CDR3 is 12 residues. V was clipped by 0 bases and J by 8 bases, with 6 bases between them.

The genes are TRBV4-1 and TRBJ2-1; perhaps TRBD2 as D (6 bases). V was shortened by 1 base and J by 5 bases, with 12 bases between the two germline ends. The CDR3 is 15 amino acids. Germline V gene sequence: CDR1 MGHRA, CDR2 YSYEKL. The CDR3 sequence: CASSQVSSGHNEQFF. CDR3 DNA sequence: TGCGCCAGCAGCCAAGTTAGTAGCGGACACAATGAGCAGTTCTTC.

This chain uses TRBV4-1 with TRBJ2-2, with D perhaps matching TRBD1 (6 bases). CDR3 length: 17 amino acids. The V end lost 0 bases, the J end lost 0 bases, and 11 bases lay between the germline ends. The germline V gene encodes CDR1 MGHRA and CDR2 YSYEKL. CDR3 nucleotides: TGCGCCAGCAGCCAAGAATCCAGGGGTGCGAACACCGGGGAGCTGTTTTTT. The encoded protein is CASSQESRGANTGELFF.

V usage is TRBV6-6 and J usage is TRBJ1-2; the D is unclear. The CDR3 extends over 14 amino acids. V gave up 6 bases and J gave up 3 bases, with 14 bases separating them. Germline V lookup: CDR1 MNHNY, CDR2 SVGAGI (reference sequence). Here the CDR3 reads CASREGASDYGYTF. DNA of the CDR3: TGTGCCAGCAGAGAGGGAGCTTCGGACTATGGCTACACCTTC.

The rearrangement joins TRBV19 to TRBJ2-5; 15 bases match TRBD2. V lost 5 bases to trimming and J lost 5 bases; unmatched junction nucleotides: 6. CDR3 length: 16 residues. Per the germline V gene, CDR1 is LNHDA and CDR2 is SQIVND (reference sequence). The CDR3 nucleotides are TGTGCCAGTAGTCCCCGGACTAGCGGGGGGGACGAGACCCAGTACTTC. This sequence encodes CASSPRTSGGDETQYF.

The rearrangement uses TRBV5-1 and TRBJ2-2, with 10 bases that match TRBD1. The CDR3 has 18 amino acids. Germline-derived CDR1 and CDR2 are SGHRS and YFSETQ. V lost 0 bases, J lost 3 bases, and 8 bases stayed unmatched. The CDR3 region is CASSLVSWGTGDTGELFF. CDR3 DNA sequence: TGCGCCAGCAGCTTGGTGAGCTGGGGGACAGGGGACACCGGGGAGCTGTTTTTT.

The V call is TRBV6-1, the J call TRBJ1-6, with D unclear. The germline V gene encodes CDR1 MNHNS and CDR2 SASEGT. The CDR3 has 15 amino acids. The V end was cut by 10 bases, the J end by 0 bases, with 13 bases between. CDR3 coding DNA: TGTGCCACCAAAATCCCGAGCTCCTATAATTCACCCCTCCACTTT. Translated, it gives CATKIPSSYNSPLHF.

V is TRBV11-2 and J is TRBJ2-1, with a tentative D call TRBD1 (6 bases). The CDR3 loop spans 15 amino acids. With 1 base removed from V and 6 bases from J, the gap between germline ends came to 13 bases. Germline lookup yields CDR1 SGHAT and CDR2 FQNNGV. The CDR3 is CASSLAPGHPNEQFF. For the CDR3, the DNA is TGTGCCAGCAGCTTAGCGCCGGGACACCCCAATGAGCAGTTCTTC.